The 23 T cell receptor beta chains below were found in one sample sequenced in a study of T-cell memory formation after mild COVID-19. TCRdb re-analysed the 5' RACE reads in MiXCR, keeping a single row per CDR3 protein. This table has 200,000 to 250,000 distinct CDR3 sequences, about 9.2% appearing once. The sample consisted of PBMCs or a T cell subset sorted from them (not recorded which). The receptors come from a man aged 18-30 years who had mild COVID-19 (a few samples of this study predate the infection). Cell type and time point are not known.

The chain carries TRBV7-9 and TRBJ2-5, with 10 bases identical to TRBD2. The germline CDR1 and CDR2 sequences are SEHNR and FQNEAQ (reference sequence). Trimming took 4 bases from V and 3 from J; bases not matched to a gene: 5. The CDR3 is made up of 15 amino acids. CDR3 loop: CASSSWTSGEETQYF. CDR3 in DNA: TGTGCCAGCAGCTCCTGGACTAGCGGAGAAGAGACCCAGTACTTC. Looking up the rest from reference TRBV7-9 and TRBJ2-5 gives the full variable domain: DTGVSQNPRHKITKRGQNVTFRCDPISEHNRLYWYRQTLGQGPEFLTYFQNEAQLEKSRLLSDRFSAERPKGSFSTLEIQRTEQGDSAMYLCASSSWTSGEETQYFGPGTRLLVL.

The V gene is TRBV6-5, the J gene TRBJ2-5, with D tentatively TRBD1 (7 bases). The CDR3 contains 15 residues. Germline CDR1 and CDR2: MNHEY and SVGAGI. V dropped 2 bases and J dropped 5 bases, with 15 bases sitting between them. CDR3 sequence reads: CASSYGQGGWETQYF. The CDR3 DNA reads as TGTGCCAGCAGTTACGGTCAGGGGGGCTGGGAGACCCAGTACTTC.

This clonotype showed up just a few times. This rearrangement joins TRBV6-6 to TRBJ2-3; D remains ambiguous. V lost 0 bases and J lost 3, with 4 bases in between. CDR3 length equals 13 residues. CDR1 is MNHNY, CDR2 SVGAGI, per germline (reference sequence). The CDR3 bases are TGTGCCAGCAGTTACTCGATGACAGATACGCAGTATTTT. This gives the protein CASSYSMTDTQYF.

This clonotype was seen ten or more times. V gene TRBV9 combines with J gene TRBJ1-1; D not certain. The germline V gene encodes CDR1 SGDLS and CDR2 YYNGEE. There are 15 residues in the CDR3. The V and J ends lost 2 bases and 1 base respectively, with 12 bases between them. DNA for the CDR3: TGTGCCAGCAGCGTTGATTCCATTTGGAACACTGAAGCTTTCTTT. Protein: CASSVDSIWNTEAFF. Together with reference TRBV9 and TRBJ1-1, the CDR3 gives the full variable domain: DSGVTQTPKHLITATGQRVTLRCSPRSGDLSVYWYQQSLDQGLQFLIQYYNGEERAKGNILERFSAQQFPDLHSELNLSSLELGDSALYFCASSVDSIWNTEAFFGQGTRLTVV.

This clonotype has a count of ten or more. The rearrangement joins TRBV6-2 or TRBV6-3 to TRBJ1-5, with 10 nucleotides matching TRBD1. Germline CDR1 MNHEY, CDR2 SVGEGT. There are 16 residues in the CDR3. V lost 4 bases, J lost 4 bases, and 7 bases stayed unmatched. As DNA, the CDR3 is TGTGCCAGCAGTTCCCTGGACAGGGGGGATAATCAGCCCCAGCATTTT. Its translation: CASSSLDRGDNQPQHF.

This clonotype was seen many times. The rearrangement joins TRBV25-1 to TRBJ1-5; D possibly corresponds to TRBD1 (5 bases). The CDR3 has 14 amino acids. V was shortened by 2 bases and J by 2 bases, with 7 bases between the two germline ends. The germline gives CDR1 MGHDK, CDR2 SYGVNS. CDR3 sequence reads: CASSEGRGNQPQHF. The DNA for the CDR3 is TGTGCCAGCAGTGAAGGCAGGGGCAATCAGCCCCAGCATTTT.

The chain combines TRBV30 with TRBJ2-5, with TRBD2 matching over 14 bases. Germline values: CDR1 GTSNPN, CDR2 SVGIG (reference sequence). There are 16 residues in the CDR3. Germline trimming cut 0 bases from V and 2 bases from J; bases unmatched to any gene: 2. Here the CDR3 DNA reads TGTGCCTGGAGTGTGGGACTAGCGGGGGCACAAGAGACCCAGTACTTC. Translating it yields CAWSVGLAGAQETQYF.

This clonotype was counted between two and nine times. This chain links TRBV6-2 or TRBV6-3 with TRBJ2-7; 8 bases are shared with TRBD1. This CDR3 is 12 amino acids long. J gave up 9 bases and V 5 bases, and 6 bases lay outside the gene matches. Germline values: CDR1 MNHEY, CDR2 SVGEGT. The CDR3 region has the DNA TGTGCCAGCAGTCCCCGAGGACAGGGGCAGTACGTC. Its translation: CASSPRGQGQYV.

In its sample, this clonotype was seen many times. The chain recombines TRBV5-1 with TRBJ2-1, with D unclear. There are 14 residues in the CDR3. Germline V lookup: CDR1 SGHRS, CDR2 YFSETQ. Trimming pared 2 bases from V and 7 bases from J, leaving 13 bases between. CDR3 in DNA: TGCGCCAGCAGCTTCTCGCCTAGTCGTAATGAGCAGTTCTTC. This sequence encodes CASSFSPSRNEQFF.

This chain joins TRBV24-1 and TRBJ2-7; D perhaps matches TRBD1 (5 bases). The CDR3 loop spans 16 amino acids. Trimming pared 1 base from V and 3 bases from J, leaving 15 bases between. The germline gives CDR1 KGHDR, CDR2 SFDVKD. The CDR3 is CATSDFVTVRIYEQYV. CDR3 DNA: TGTGCCACCAGTGATTTCGTGACAGTGCGTATCTACGAGCAGTACGTC.

This clonotype was counted a few times. The rearrangement uses TRBV6-5 and TRBJ2-3; tentative D call: TRBD1 (5 bases). Germline V lookup: CDR1 MNHEY, CDR2 SVGAGI. The CDR3 has 15 amino acids. The ends were cut back, 2 bases at V and 5 bases at J, with 14 bases in the middle. The CDR3: CASSYAQGGRDTQYF. The CDR3 bases are TGTGCCAGCAGTTACGCGCAGGGCGGAAGAGATACGCAGTATTTT.

This clonotype was found a few times. V is TRBV28 and J is TRBJ1-4; 10 positions match TRBD1. V lost 8 bases, J lost 7 bases, and 19 bases stayed unmatched. The CDR3 extends over 18 amino acids. CDR1 and CDR2 (germline): MDHEN, SYDVKM. CDR3 DNA: TGTGCCAGCCGACCAGACAGGGGGCGATTTCGACCGGTTGAAAAACTGTTTTTT. It yields the protein CASRPDRGRFRPVEKLFF.

This clonotype was recorded at least ten times. The chain recombines TRBV6-2 or TRBV6-3 with TRBJ2-7; 9 nucleotides agree with TRBD1. The CDR3 has 15 residues. Looked up from germline, CDR1 is MNHEY and CDR2 is SVGEGT. After removal of 5 bases from V and 2 bases from J, the junction contained 7 bases not matched to a gene. The CDR3 spells CASSNRDRVPYEQYV. CDR3 sequence (DNA): TGTGCCAGCAGTAACCGGGACAGGGTCCCCTACGAGCAGTACGTC.

The V and J genes are TRBV4-1 and TRBJ1-2; D perhaps matches TRBD1 (5 bases). Germline values: CDR1 MGHRA, CDR2 YSYEKL. This CDR3 has 15 amino acids. The V gene lost 6 bases and the J gene lost 4 bases, with 18 bases spanning the gap. CDR3 loop: CASSLSRDGSYGYTF. As DNA, the CDR3 is TGCGCCAGCAGTCTTAGCCGGGACGGATCCTATGGCTACACCTTC.

This clonotype was picked up a small number of times. The J gene is TRBJ2-4, the V gene TRBV29-1, with unresolved D. The germline CDR1 and CDR2 sequences are SQVTM and ANQGSEA. V was pared by 4 bases and J by 0 bases, with 7 bases between. The CDR3 is 13 amino acids. CDR3 in amino acids: CSVAQSAKNIQYF. The CDR3 nucleotides are TGCAGCGTTGCCCAATCAGCCAAAAACATTCAGTACTTC. Complete variable domain (other parts from reference TRBV29-1 and TRBJ2-4): SAVISQKPSRDICQRGTSLTIQCQVDSQVTMMFWYRQQPGQSLTLIATANQGSEATYESGFVIDKFPISRPNLTFSTLTVSNMSPEDSSIYLCSVAQSAKNIQYFGAGTRLSVL.

The gene calls are TRBV6-5 and TRBJ2-3; 9 bases match TRBD1. The CDR3 has 15 amino acids. The J segment lost 3 bases and the V segment lost 6 bases, leaving 7 bases of the junction unmatched. From germline, CDR1 is MNHEY and CDR2 SVGAGI. CDR3 protein: CASRSPGTGTDTQYF. CDR3 sequence (DNA): TGTGCCAGCAGATCACCCGGGACAGGGACAGATACGCAGTATTTT.

The sample holds a few counts of this clonotype. V usage is TRBV7-9 and J usage is TRBJ1-1, with a possible D match to TRBD1 (5 bases). The CDR3 contains 17 residues. Trimming shortened V by 4 bases and J by 3 bases, and 21 bases separated the two germline ends. Germline V CDR1 and CDR2: SEHNR, FQNEAQ (reference sequence). CDR3 sequence reads: CASSSPPGGEGYTEAFF. DNA for the CDR3: TGTGCCAGCAGCTCCCCCCCGGGGGGTGAGGGGTACACTGAAGCTTTCTTT.

The V and J genes are TRBV18 and TRBJ1-1; maybe TRBD1 (6 bases). Per germline, CDR1 KGHSH and CDR2 LQKENI. This CDR3 spans 14 amino acids. With 3 bases removed from V and 10 bases from J, the gap between germline ends came to 18 bases. CDR3 in DNA: TGTGCCAGCTCACCCGGGCAGGGGATGTTAGGAGCTTTCTTT. This encodes CASSPGQGMLGAFF. Looking up the rest from reference TRBV18 and TRBJ1-1 gives the full variable domain: NAGVMQNPRHLVRRRGQEARLRCSPMKGHSHVYWYRQLPEEGLKFMVYLQKENIIDESGMPKERFSAEFPKEGPSILRIQQVVRGDSAAYFCASSPGQGMLGAFFGQGTRLTVV.

The J gene is TRBJ2-1, the V gene TRBV15; 7 bases map to TRBD1. In germline, CDR1 is LNHNV, CDR2 YYDKDF (reference sequence). CDR3 length equals 16 residues. Losses at the gene ends were 5 bases for V and 3 bases for J; bases not matched to a gene: 10. CDR3 sequence reads: CATSRQGQPSYNEQFF. The CDR3 DNA sequence: TGTGCCACCAGCCGACAGGGACAGCCTAGCTACAATGAGCAGTTCTTC.

In its sample, this clonotype was seen a few times. V gene TRBV7-2 combines with J gene TRBJ2-1, with 11 bases fitting TRBD2. J was trimmed by 4 bases and V by 5 bases; bases with no gene match: 7. This CDR3 has 16 residues. Germline CDR1 and CDR2: SGHTA and FQGNSA. The CDR3 DNA reads TGTGCCAGCAGCCCGGGACTAGCGGAAACTTACAATGAGCAGTTCTTC. Encoded protein: CASSPGLAETYNEQFF.

The chain joins TRBV2 to TRBJ1-2; maybe TRBD1 (5 bases). The V end lost 6 bases, the J end lost 4 bases, and 18 bases lay between the germline ends. CDR1 is SNHLY, CDR2 FYNNEI, per germline. The CDR3 has 15 residues. Here the CDR3 DNA reads TGTGCCAGCAGCCCCGGGACGGTGGCGATCTATGGCTACACCTTC. It yields the protein CASSPGTVAIYGYTF. The full variable domain, completed using reference TRBV2 and TRBJ1-2, is EPEVTQTPSHQVTQMGQEVILRCVPISNHLYFYWYRQILGQKVEFLVSFYNNEISEKSEIFDDQFSVERPDGSNFTLKIRSTKLEDSAMYFCASSPGTVAIYGYTFGSGTRLTVV.

This clonotype has ten or more counts. The V call is TRBV7-8, the J call TRBJ2-1; D gene ambiguous. CDR3 length: 15 residues. Per germline, CDR1 SGHVS and CDR2 FQNEAQ. The V gene lost 2 bases and the J gene lost 7 bases, with 15 bases spanning the gap. This chain's CDR3 is CASSLWQEDPNEQFF. In DNA, the CDR3 is TGTGCCAGCAGCTTATGGCAGGAAGACCCGAATGAGCAGTTCTTC. Looking up the rest from reference TRBV7-8 and TRBJ2-1 gives the full variable domain: GAGVSQSPRYKVAKRGQDVALRCDPISGHVSLFWYQQALGQGPEFLTYFQNEAQLDKSGLPSDRFFAERPEGSVSTLKIQRTQQEDSAVYLCASSLWQEDPNEQFFGPGTRLTVL.

The chain recombines TRBV5-4 with TRBJ1-1; no clear D gene. CDR3 size: 14 residues. CDR1 and CDR2 from the germline V gene are SGHNT and YYREEE (reference sequence). V was shortened by 3 bases and J by 6 bases, with 15 bases between the two germline ends. DNA for the CDR3: TGTGCCAGCAGCTCAGTCGGGGTTGCGTCTGAAGCTTTCTTT. Translating gives CASSSVGVASEAFF.